These 25 T cell receptor beta chains came from one sample sequenced in a study of cytomegalovirus exposure and HLA in healthy donors. The protocol was immunoSEQ multiplex PCR, while the TCRdb copy is restricted to in-frame clones and leaves out a portion. The sample yields 70,000 to 75,000 clones, around 94% seen once. The sample consisted of PBMCs. The receptor source for this set is a woman between 18 and 30 years old in good health and CMV-seropositive.

V usage is TRBV7-8 and J usage is TRBJ2-7, with 15 nucleotides matching TRBD2. Germline V gene lookup returns CDR1 SGHVS and CDR2 FQNEAQ. CDR3 length: 19 amino acids. Trimming removed 0 bases from V and 0 bases from J; junction bases left unmatched: 6. The CDR3 reads CASSLAPGTSGGISYEQYF. In DNA, the CDR3 is TGTGCCAGCAGCTTAGCCCCCGGGACTAGCGGGGGGATCTCCTACGAGCAGTACTTC.

Sample share makes this clone medium-sized. The chain employs TRBV10-2 and TRBJ2-7, with D perhaps TRBD2 (5 bases). Germline assignment: CDR1 WSHSY and CDR2 SAAADI. The CDR3 contains 11 residues. Deletions cut 6 bases from V and 4 bases from J, with 7 bases between. The CDR3 here is CASRTSYEQYF. CDR3 DNA sequence: TGCGCCAGCAGAACTAGTTACGAGCAGTACTTC.

The chain links TRBV6-5 to TRBJ1-5, with D hard to call. The V gene lost 2 bases and the J gene lost 2 bases, with 10 bases spanning the gap. CDR3 size: 15 residues. Germline CDR1 and CDR2: MNHEY and SVGAGI. The CDR3 DNA reads as TGTGCCAGCAGTTACACGAGGGAAGGCAATCAGCCCCAGCATTTT. Protein: CASSYTREGNQPQHF.

V gene TRBV7-2 combines with J gene TRBJ1-2; possible D gene TRBD1, 6 bases. With 4 bases removed from V and 4 bases from J, the gap between germline ends came to 16 bases. The CDR3 has 15 residues. Germline V lookup: CDR1 SGHTA, CDR2 FQGNSA. This chain's CDR3 is CASSSPPQGTYGYTF. In nucleotides, the CDR3 is TGTGCCAGCAGCTCGCCGCCCCAGGGGACCTATGGCTACACCTTC.

The chain recombines TRBV5-1 with TRBJ2-1; D is uncertain. Per germline, CDR1 SGHRS and CDR2 YFSETQ. Trimming stripped 2 bases from V and 7 bases from J, with 7 bases between. This CDR3 region has 12 residues. DNA for the CDR3: TGCGCCAGCAGCTTTCAGGTTAATGAGCAGTTCTTC. This translates into CASSFQVNEQFF.

The chain employs TRBV5-4 and TRBJ2-1; TRBD2 matches at 15 bases. The V and J ends lost 4 bases and 8 bases, in that order; junction bases with no gene match: 4. The CDR3 has 15 amino acids. Per the germline V gene, CDR1 is SGHNT and CDR2 is YYREEE (reference sequence). CDR3 sequence reads: CASSGTSGRIDEQFF. The CDR3 nucleotides read TGTGCCAGCAGCGGGACTAGCGGGAGGATCGATGAGCAGTTCTTC.

The chain uses TRBV7-8 and TRBJ2-1, with unresolved D. The CDR3 length is 17 residues. V was trimmed by 3 bases and J by 6 bases, leaving 21 bases between them. CDR1 is SGHVS, CDR2 FQNEAQ, per germline. DNA for the CDR3: TGTGCCAGCAGCTTTTACCGAAGCGTCCCCTCGGTCAATGAGCAGTTCTTC. Translating it yields CASSFYRSVPSVNEQFF.

The V call is TRBV5-5, the J call TRBJ1-4, with TRBD1 as a possible D gene (6 bases). Germline lookup yields CDR1 SGHKS and CDR2 YYEKEE (reference sequence). The CDR3 spans 14 residues. V shed 7 bases and J shed 6 bases, with 16 bases lying between them. CDR3 loop: CASGDTSQHEKLFF. CDR3 DNA: TGTGCCAGCGGGGACACGTCGCAGCATGAAAAACTGTTTTTT.

This sequence joins TRBV30 and TRBJ1-1; no reliable D call. Deletions cut 4 bases from V and 3 bases from J, with 6 bases between. The CDR3 spans 11 residues. Germline V gene sequence: CDR1 GTSNPN, CDR2 SVGIG (reference sequence). CDR3 in amino acids: CAWKPDTEAFF. CDR3 in DNA: TGTGCCTGGAAACCGGACACTGAAGCTTTCTTT.

This rearrangement joins TRBV7-9 to TRBJ2-7; the D gene is possibly TRBD1 (6 bases). Germline CDR1 and CDR2: SEHNR and FQNEAQ (reference sequence). The CDR3 length is 17 residues. Trimming left V 6 bases short and J 0 bases short, with 21 bases between. The CDR3 DNA follows: TGTGCCAGCAGTCCACCACAGGGTTTCGGGTACTCCTACGAGCAGTACTTC. It codes for CASSPPQGFGYSYEQYF.

The chain joins TRBV7-9 to TRBJ1-5; perhaps TRBD1 as D (5 bases). From germline, CDR1 is SEHNR and CDR2 FQNEAQ (reference sequence). CDR3 length: 17 residues. Trimming cost V 4 bases and J 0 bases, with 16 bases left between them. This CDR3 reads CASSSPSGHNSNQPQHF. CDR3 in DNA: TGTGCCAGCAGCTCTCCATCCGGACACAATAGCAATCAGCCCCAGCATTTT.

This rearrangement joins TRBV7-3 to TRBJ2-7; D call uncertain. Trimming pared 2 bases from V and 5 bases from J, leaving 10 bases between. The CDR3 runs 13 residues. Germline lookup yields CDR1 SGHTA and CDR2 FQGTGA. The CDR3 sequence is CASSLAATHEQYF. DNA for the CDR3: TGTGCCAGCAGCTTAGCGGCGACCCACGAGCAGTACTTC. The full variable domain, in which reference TRBV7-3 and TRBJ2-7 provide the parts outside the CDR3, is GAGVSQTPSNKVTEKGKYVELRCDPISGHTALYWYRQSLGQGPEFLIYFQGTGAADDSGLPNDRFFAVRPEGSVSTLKIQRTERGDSAVYLCASSLAATHEQYFGPGTRLTVT.

This rearrangement joins TRBV6-5 to TRBJ1-1; 9 nucleotides agree with TRBD1. V was clipped by 2 bases and J by 10 bases; unmatched bases: 8. Germline-derived CDR1 and CDR2 are MNHEY and SVGAGI. The CDR3 has 14 amino acids. The CDR3, as DNA: TGTGCCAGCAGTTACGGACAGGGGAGTCCCCGAGCTTTCTTT. This sequence encodes CASSYGQGSPRAFF.

The rearrangement links TRBV5-4 to TRBJ1-1, with D perhaps matching TRBD1 (6 bases). The V gene lost 0 bases and the J gene lost 4 bases, with 16 bases spanning the gap. Looked up from germline, CDR1 is SGHNT and CDR2 is YYREEE (reference sequence). The CDR3 totals 16 residues. The CDR3, as DNA: TGTGCCAGCAGCTTGGGCCCTACAGGGAAGGGCACTGAAGCTTTCTTT. Translating gives CASSLGPTGKGTEAFF. The full variable domain, with the rest looked up from reference TRBV5-4 and TRBJ1-1, is ETGVTQSPTHLIKTRGQQVTLRCSSQSGHNTVSWYQQALGQGPQFIFQYYREEENGRGNFPPRFSGLQFPNYSSELNVNALELDDSALYLCASSLGPTGKGTEAFFGQGTRLTVV.

The chain uses TRBV12-5 and TRBJ2-3, with TRBD2 matching over 10 bases. V lost 0 bases to trimming and J lost 2 bases; unmatched junction nucleotides: 8. CDR1 and CDR2 from the germline V gene are LGHNT and FRNRAP. The CDR3 length is 18 residues. CDR3 in DNA: TGTGCTAGTGGTTTGGTACGGTTAGCGGGGGGCCCCACAGATACGCAGTATTTT. Residues: CASGLVRLAGGPTDTQYF.

This clone showed up just once. V and J are TRBV6-5 and TRBJ1-6, with D unclear. The CDR3 is 13 amino acids. Trimming shortened V by 8 bases and J by 9 bases, and 14 bases separated the two germline ends. Germline V gene sequence: CDR1 MNHEY, CDR2 SVGAGI. As DNA, the CDR3 is TGTGCCAGCGCCCCGGGGAGTGGTTCACCCCTCCACTTT. The encoded protein is CASAPGSGSPLHF.

The CDR3 protein is CASSTRVGDTGELFF. DNA for the CDR3: TGTGCCAGCAGCACCCGAGTAGGGGACACCGGGGAGCTGTTTTTT. The chain combines TRBV7-6 with TRBJ2-2; a weak D match, TRBD1 (5 bases). V was clipped by 5 bases and J by 3 bases, with 13 bases between them. The CDR3 has 15 amino acids. Germline values: CDR1 SGHVS, CDR2 FNYEAQ. Full variable domain (missing parts from reference TRBV7-6 and TRBJ2-2): GAGVSQSPRYKVTKRGQDVALRCDPISGHVSLYWYRQALGQGPEFLTYFNYEAQQDKSGLPNDRFSAERPEGSISTLTIQRTEQRDSAMYRCASSTRVGDTGELFFGEGSRLTVL.

This clone appeared once. V is TRBV30 and J is TRBJ1-2, with D possibly TRBD1 on 6 matching bases. Germline V gene data show CDR1 as GTSNPN and CDR2 as SVGIG (reference sequence). V was cut by 3 bases and J by 1 base, with 12 bases left in between. CDR3 length: 14 amino acids. CDR3: CAWSDRTLNYGYTF. The CDR3 region has the DNA TGTGCCTGGAGCGACAGGACCCTTAACTATGGCTACACCTTC.

This clone was observed once. The gene calls are TRBV7-9 and TRBJ2-5, with a possible D match to TRBD2 (5 bases). Germline loops: CDR1 SEHNR, CDR2 FQNEAQ (reference sequence). Trimming took 2 bases from V and 4 from J, leaving 11 bases between them. CDR3 length: 14 amino acids. The CDR3 DNA is TGTGCCAGCAGCTTAACCGGGGTGGGAGAGACCCAGTACTTC. This translates into CASSLTGVGETQYF.

This clone showed up just once. This sequence joins TRBV10-2 and TRBJ2-3, with D possibly matching TRBD1 (6 bases). Trimming removed 10 bases from V and 3 bases from J, with 17 bases in between. Germline V gene sequence: CDR1 WSHSY, CDR2 SAAADI. This CDR3 has 14 amino acids. For the CDR3, the DNA is TGCGCCACCGTTAGGCAGGGGAGAACAGATACGCAGTATTTT. Translating gives CATVRQGRTDTQYF.

The chain links TRBV19 to TRBJ2-1; D is ambiguous. Per germline, CDR1 LNHDA and CDR2 SQIVND (reference sequence). Trimming stripped 3 bases from V and 1 base from J, with 16 bases between. The CDR3 totals 17 residues. This CDR3 is CASSISGRRTSYNEQFF. CDR3 DNA: TGTGCCAGTAGTATTTCGGGTAGGCGAACGTCCTACAATGAGCAGTTCTTC.

The genes are TRBV13 and TRBJ2-5, with a tentative D call TRBD1 (5 bases). CDR1 is PRHDT and CDR2 is FYEKMQ in the germline V gene (reference sequence). This CDR3 has 15 residues. V lost 3 bases, J lost 4 bases, and 15 bases lay in between. CDR3 nucleotide sequence: TGTGCCAGCAGCTTGGCGGATTTAAGGGGAGAGACCCAGTACTTC. Translating gives CASSLADLRGETQYF. The full variable domain, rest sourced from reference TRBV13 and TRBJ2-5, is AAGVIQSPRHLIKEKRETATLKCYPIPRHDTVYWYQQGPGQDPQFLISFYEKMQSDKGSIPDRFSAQQFSDYHSELNMSSLELGDSALYFCASSLADLRGETQYFGPGTRLLVL.

The rearrangement uses TRBV19 and TRBJ2-7; D ambiguous. The V gene's germline CDR1 is LNHDA and CDR2 SQIVND (reference sequence). V shed 5 bases and J shed 2 bases, with 19 bases lying between them. The CDR3 runs 16 residues. In nucleotides, the CDR3 is TGTGCCAGTAGTGATACCACCAGGTTCACCCCCTACGAGCAGTACTTC. Its protein product is CASSDTTRFTPYEQYF.

The chain couples TRBV18 to TRBJ2-1, with TRBD1 matching over 7 bases. This CDR3 has 16 amino acids. The V gene end was trimmed by 1 base and the J gene end by 7 bases; junction bases not matched to a gene: 10. Germline V gives CDR1 KGHSH, CDR2 LQKENI. The CDR3 region has the DNA TGTGCCAGCTCACCACTCTCTACAGGGGCAAGGAATGAGCAGTTCTTC. It encodes CASSPLSTGARNEQFF.

J is TRBJ2-5 and V is TRBV11-2, with a possible D match to TRBD1 (5 bases). CDR1 is SGHAT and CDR2 is FQNNGV in the germline V gene. V was clipped by 1 base and J by 2 bases, with 14 bases between them. This CDR3 spans 16 amino acids. In nucleotides, the CDR3 is TGTGCCAGCAGCTTAGGGCCCAGCAAGGGGCAAGAGACCCAGTACTTC. This codes for CASSLGPSKGQETQYF.